The next 32 T cell receptor beta chains were all read from a single sample in a study of blood T cell repertoires in COVID-19. Repertoires were generated with immunoSEQ multiplex PCR, while TCRdb's copy carries only in-frame clones and drops some. Of about 18,000 clones listed, around nine tenths are singletons. Material: peripheral blood. Receptors were obtained from a human donor in a cohort sampled during active COVID-19.

The J gene is TRBJ2-7, the V gene TRBV6-6; the D gene is possibly TRBD1 (6 bases). The CDR3 covers 14 residues. V lost 6 bases and J 3 bases, leaving 15 bases between the germline ends. CDR1 MNHNY and CDR2 SVGAGI come from the germline V gene (reference sequence). The chain's CDR3 is CASSPGTLRYEQYF. In nucleotides, the CDR3 is TGTGCCAGCAGCCCCGGGACACTCCGCTACGAGCAGTACTTC.

V and J are TRBV5-1 and TRBJ2-7, with TRBD1 identical over 7 bases. The length of the CDR3 is 14 residues. Losses at the gene ends were 2 bases for V and 1 base for J; bases not matched to a gene: 3. CDR1 and CDR2 from the germline V gene are SGHRS and YFSETQ. The CDR3 DNA is TGCGCCAGCAGCTTCGGGACAGATTCCTACGAGCAGTACTTC. It codes for CASSFGTDSYEQYF.

This clone appeared a single time. The chain joins TRBV3-1 (or the pseudogene TRBV3-2) to TRBJ1-1, with a tentative D call TRBD1 (5 bases). CDR1 and CDR2 from the germline V gene are LGHDT and YNNKEL (reference sequence). Trimming removed 4 bases from V and 4 bases from J, with 13 bases in between. The CDR3 sequence is 14 residues long. Here the CDR3 reads CASSPGGGATEAFF. The CDR3 bases are TGTGCCAGCAGCCCAGGAGGAGGGGCCACTGAAGCTTTCTTT.

This clone appeared a single time. J is TRBJ1-2 and V is TRBV5-1; D call uncertain. The germline CDR1 and CDR2 sequences are SGHRS and YFSETQ. Between the trimmed V and J ends, which lost 4 bases and 1 base, there was a span of 14 bases. This CDR3 spans 15 amino acids. The CDR3 region has the DNA TGCGCCAGCAGCCATGGCACAGCTAATAACTATGGCTACACCTTC. Amino acid sequence: CASSHGTANNYGYTF.

V gene TRBV9 combines with J gene TRBJ1-3; weak D call: TRBD1 (6 bases). CDR1 and CDR2 (germline): SGDLS, YYNGEE. The CDR3 consists of 16 residues. With 3 bases removed from V and 3 bases from J, the gap between germline ends came to 16 bases. CDR3 DNA: TGTGCCAGCAGCGCACAGGGCGAGATTAGTGGAAACACCATATATTTT. Residues: CASSAQGEISGNTIYF.

The CDR3 loop reads CASSRRSGAFSYEQYF. CDR3 sequence (DNA): TGTGCCAGTAGTCGTCGCAGCGGGGCCTTCTCCTACGAGCAGTACTTC. The chain has TRBV19 and TRBJ2-7, with TRBD2 matching 7 bases. Germline assignment: CDR1 LNHDA and CDR2 SQIVND (reference sequence). This CDR3 comprises 16 residues. V lost 5 bases, J lost 0 bases, and 10 bases stayed unmatched.

The rearrangement uses TRBV4-2 and TRBJ2-3; tentatively, D is TRBD2 (6 bases). Germline loops: CDR1 LGHNA, CDR2 YNFKEQ. CDR3 length: 12 amino acids. The germline V and J ends were trimmed by 3 bases and 5 bases, with 6 bases remaining between them. DNA of the CDR3: TGTGCCAGCAGCCAGCGGGAAGATACGCAGTATTTT. Translating it yields CASSQREDTQYF.

This clone was seen only once. J is TRBJ2-3 and V is TRBV29-1; 14 bases are shared with TRBD2. There are 17 residues in the CDR3. The V segment lost 8 bases and the J segment 3 bases; nucleotides outside the gene matches: 13. Germline assignment: CDR1 SQVTM and CDR2 ANQGSEA. The CDR3 nucleotides read TGCAGCCACACAGGACTAGCGGGAGGCCTTCAGACAGATACGCAGTATTTT. It translates to CSHTGLAGGLQTDTQYF.

V usage is TRBV7-2 and J usage is TRBJ2-3; D possibly corresponds to TRBD2 (6 bases). Germline V CDR1 and CDR2: SGHTA, FQGNSA. This CDR3 has 15 amino acids. Between the trimmed V and J ends, which lost 2 bases and 2 bases, there was a span of 11 bases. The CDR3 loop reads CASSLSGVTTDTQYF. The DNA of the CDR3 is TGTGCCAGCAGCTTATCGGGAGTGACCACAGATACGCAGTATTTT. The whole variable domain, filled in from reference TRBV7-2 and TRBJ2-3, reads GAGVSQSPSNKVTEKGKDVELRCDPISGHTALYWYRQSLGQGLEFLIYFQGNSAPDKSGLPSDRFSAERTGGSVSTLTIQRTQQEDSAVYLCASSLSGVTTDTQYFGPGTRLTVL.

The chain uses TRBV6-5 and TRBJ2-5; 9 nucleotides line up with TRBD2. The germline V gene encodes CDR1 MNHEY and CDR2 SVGAGI. V lost 5 bases and J lost 2; bases outside the gene matches: 3. The CDR3 sequence is 14 residues long. The CDR3 coding sequence is TGTGCCAGCAGTCGGCTAGCGGGACAAGAGACCCAGTACTTC. The encoded protein is CASSRLAGQETQYF.

The CDR3 reads CASSEVPGQSNYGYTF. Written as DNA, the CDR3 is TGTGCCAGCAGTGAAGTACCGGGACAGTCCAACTATGGCTACACCTTC. The rearrangement uses TRBV6-1 and TRBJ1-2, with 7 bases matching TRBD1. Losses at the gene ends were 1 base for V and 2 bases for J; bases not matched to a gene: 7. This CDR3 is built from 16 residues. Germline V CDR1 and CDR2: MNHNS, SASEGT.

This chain connects TRBV28 to TRBJ1-4; unclear D gene. Trimming pared 6 bases from V and 9 bases from J, leaving 11 bases between. Germline values: CDR1 MDHEN, CDR2 SYDVKM. This CDR3 comprises 12 residues. For the CDR3, the DNA is TGTGCCAGCAGCCCCTACCCCCAAAAACTGTTTTTT. Its translation: CASSPYPQKLFF.

The chain has TRBV10-3 and TRBJ2-4, with 10 bases that match TRBD1. The CDR3 runs 17 residues. Germline CDR1 is ENHRY and CDR2 is SYGVKD. Losses at the gene ends were 3 bases for V and 2 bases for J; bases not matched to a gene: 7. The CDR3, as DNA: TGTGCCATCAGTGAAGAGGGACAGGGGTTTTCCAAAAACATTCAGTACTTC. Residues: CAISEEGQGFSKNIQYF.

Details on this clone: At one of its ends the junction is not consistent with the germline gene, which may arise from a read error. The chain carries TRBV11-3 and TRBJ2-1; D possibly corresponds to TRBD2 (6 bases). The CDR3 runs 15 residues. The germline CDR1 and CDR2 sequences are SGHNT and YENEEA. The CDR3, as DNA: TGTGCCAGCAGCCCCGCCACTACTAGCTACCATGAGCAGTTCTTC. It is translated as CASSPATTSYHEQFF.

The genes are TRBV5-4 and TRBJ2-2; TRBD1 is a possible D gene (5 bases). Per the germline V gene, CDR1 is SGHNT and CDR2 is YYREEE (reference sequence). V was cut by 4 bases and J by 1 base, with 8 bases left in between. This CDR3 region has 14 residues. CDR3 sequence: CASSTDKNTGELFF. The CDR3 DNA sequence: TGTGCCAGCAGCACGGACAAGAACACCGGGGAGCTGTTTTTT.

The chain is built from TRBV3-1 (or the pseudogene TRBV3-2) and TRBJ1-1; unclear D gene. Germline V gene lookup returns CDR1 LGHDT and CDR2 YNNKEL (reference sequence). The V gene lost 4 bases and the J gene lost 4 bases, with 13 bases spanning the gap. The CDR3 covers 14 residues. CDR3 loop: CASSLEPSSTEAFF. In nucleotides, the CDR3 is TGTGCCAGCAGCCTCGAGCCCTCGAGCACTGAAGCTTTCTTT.

This clone was detected once. The chain employs TRBV19 and TRBJ2-3; TRBD2 agrees at 7 bases. The germline CDR1 and CDR2 sequences are LNHDA and SQIVND (reference sequence). The V and J ends lost 1 base and 4 bases, in that order; junction bases with no gene match: 8. This CDR3 contains 16 residues. CDR3 residues: CASSIGGGSSADTQYF. Here the CDR3 DNA reads TGTGCCAGTAGTATAGGGGGCGGGAGTAGTGCAGATACGCAGTATTTT.

The chain uses TRBV27 and TRBJ2-7; D ambiguous. Looked up from germline, CDR1 is MNHEY and CDR2 is SMNVEV (reference sequence). The CDR3 is 13 amino acids. Trimming stripped 3 bases from V and 4 bases from J, with 10 bases between. CDR3 in DNA: TGTGCCAGCAGTTTGTTCCCAGGTTACGAGCAGTACTTC. Its translation is CASSLFPGYEQYF.

The chain carries TRBV2 and TRBJ2-7, with D possibly TRBD2 on 5 matching bases. This CDR3 has 13 amino acids. CDR1 and CDR2 (germline): SNHLY, FYNNEI. V lost 6 bases, J lost 4 bases, and 13 bases lay in between. CDR3 sequence: CASSAGVVYEQYF. The CDR3 nucleotides read TGTGCCAGCAGCGCGGGCGTAGTATACGAGCAGTACTTC.

The chain links TRBV10-3 to TRBJ1-4, with TRBD1 identical over 11 bases. The CDR3 spans 13 residues. Germline CDR1 and CDR2: ENHRY and SYGVKD. Trimming removed 8 bases from V and 7 bases from J; junction bases left unmatched: 3. CDR3 sequence (DNA): TGTGCCATCGGGACAGGGGGTGTTGAAAAACTGTTTTTT. The encoded protein is CAIGTGGVEKLFF.

This clone appeared once. The CDR3 protein is CASTGTVNTGELFF. For the CDR3, the DNA is TGTGCCAGCACCGGGACAGTCAACACCGGGGAGCTGTTTTTT. The chain recombines TRBV2 with TRBJ2-2; TRBD1 matches 7 bases. This CDR3 contains 14 residues. CDR1 is SNHLY and CDR2 is FYNNEI in the germline V gene. The J segment lost 2 bases and the V segment lost 7 bases, leaving 4 bases of the junction unmatched.

The chain recombines TRBV27 with TRBJ2-7; a possible D gene is TRBD2 (6 bases). CDR3 length: 13 amino acids. Germline CDR1 and CDR2: MNHEY and SMNVEV (reference sequence). Trimming pared 7 bases from V and 4 bases from J, leaving 14 bases between. The CDR3 bases are TGTGCCAGCAAAATGGGAGGCGGGTACGAGCAGTACTTC. Amino acid sequence: CASKMGGGYEQYF.

This chain links TRBV27 with TRBJ1-1; 7 bases are a match to TRBD1. This CDR3 spans 15 amino acids. J gave up 1 base and V 5 bases, and 7 bases lay outside the gene matches. CDR1 MNHEY and CDR2 SMNVEV come from the germline V gene (reference sequence). CDR3 loop: CASSPDRVPNTEAFF. The CDR3 nucleotides are TGTGCCAGCAGTCCAGACAGGGTCCCGAACACTGAAGCTTTCTTT.

The rearrangement links TRBV7-8 to TRBJ2-3, with 7 bases matching TRBD1. The J segment lost 6 bases and the V segment lost 5 bases, leaving 8 bases of the junction unmatched. The CDR3 is made up of 14 amino acids. Germline lookup yields CDR1 SGHVS and CDR2 FQNEAQ. CDR3 sequence: CASSLDRVSDTQYF. In DNA, the CDR3 is TGTGCCAGCAGCCTCGACAGGGTCAGCGATACGCAGTATTTT.

This clone was counted a single time. The chain carries TRBV29-1 and TRBJ2-7, with D possibly TRBD2 on 6 matching bases. The CDR3 is 14 amino acids. Germline V gene data show CDR1 as SQVTM and CDR2 as ANQGSEA. V lost 1 base and J 0 bases, leaving 10 bases between the germline ends. CDR3 bases: TGCAGCGTTGAAGGGGACTCCAACTCCTACGAGCAGTACTTC. This sequence encodes CSVEGDSNSYEQYF.

The chain couples TRBV6-1 to TRBJ2-7; tentatively, D is TRBD1 (5 bases). V was clipped by 3 bases and J by 5 bases, with 11 bases between them. The germline V gene encodes CDR1 MNHNS and CDR2 SASEGT. The CDR3 is 13 residues long. In DNA, the CDR3 is TGTGCCAGCAGTGAGGCAGGGTCGCACGAGCAGTACTTC. The encoded protein is CASSEAGSHEQYF.

The rearrangement links TRBV7-2 to TRBJ2-7, with 7 positions matching TRBD2. Germline CDR1 is SGHTA and CDR2 is FQGNSA. There are 14 residues in the CDR3. The junction had 7 bases not matched to a gene; V was cut back by 5 bases and J by 3 bases. DNA of the CDR3: TGTGCCAGCAGCCCACAGCGGGATAGCTACGAGCAGTACTTC. Protein sequence: CASSPQRDSYEQYF.

This sequence joins TRBV5-1 and TRBJ2-2, with D possibly being TRBD1 (5 bases). Trimming pared 2 bases from V and 6 bases from J, leaving 8 bases between. Germline V gene data show CDR1 as SGHRS and CDR2 as YFSETQ. The CDR3 consists of 13 residues. CDR3 sequence: CASSLGVAGELFF. CDR3 coding DNA: TGCGCCAGCAGCTTAGGGGTTGCCGGGGAGCTGTTTTTT.

The chain uses TRBV12-3 or TRBV12-4 and TRBJ2-3; a possible D gene is TRBD1 (5 bases). This CDR3 has 13 amino acids. V lost 10 bases and J 0 bases, leaving 11 bases between the germline ends. CDR3 coding DNA: TGTGCCACTCAGGGTTTTAGCACAGATACGCAGTATTTT. Translated, it gives CATQGFSTDTQYF.

The chain employs TRBV19 and TRBJ2-1; TRBD2 agrees at 8 bases. The CDR3 consists of 13 residues. Germline CDR1 is LNHDA and CDR2 is SQIVND (reference sequence). Trimming took 7 bases from V and 6 from J; bases not matched to a gene: 5. The CDR3 sequence: CASMTLAGNEQFF. CDR3 in DNA: TGTGCCAGTATGACCCTAGCGGGCAATGAGCAGTTCTTC.

The rearrangement uses TRBV3-1 (or the pseudogene TRBV3-2) and TRBJ2-1; the match to TRBD2 covers 13 bases. The CDR3 totals 19 residues. The V gene end was trimmed by 0 bases and the J gene end by 5 bases; junction bases not matched to a gene: 10. The germline V gene has CDR1 LGHDT and CDR2 YNNKEL (reference sequence). The CDR3, as DNA: TGTGCCAGCAGCCAAGATCCCCTCTCCGGACTAGCGGGAGACAATGAGCAGTTCTTC. Translated: CASSQDPLSGLAGDNEQFF.

The chain joins TRBV30 to TRBJ1-1; TRBD1 agrees at 9 bases. CDR1 and CDR2 (germline): GTSNPN, SVGIG (reference sequence). The CDR3 sequence is 14 residues long. J gave up 0 bases and V 3 bases, and 2 bases lay outside the gene matches. The CDR3 protein is CAWSHRGLNTEAFF. The CDR3 DNA reads as TGTGCCTGGAGCCACAGGGGGCTGAACACTGAAGCTTTCTTT.